The sequence of this T cell receptor (beta chain) was determined in a study of beta chain features in type 1 diabetes. Study in general: Across all samples, approximately 110,000,000 sorted cells were examined. Findings and limits, study-wide: TCRB CDR3s were moderately but significantly shorter in Type 1 diabetes patients in all four CD4+ subsets.

The CDR3 is 15 residues long. Germline loops: CDR1 SGHRS, CDR2 YFSETQ. With 1 base clipped from V and 1 base from J, the junction kept 2 bases outside the gene matches. This clone turned up a few times. What it binds is unknown. Expressed TCRB transcripts got sequenced, as all isolated RNA was reverse transcribed. This table comes from immunoSEQ multiplex PCR, and its TCRdb copy is limited to in-frame clones, with some not included. The profile covers about 360,000 clones, with over 9.5% appearing a single time and around 0.0099% taken by the ten largest. This chain links TRBV5-1 with TRBJ2-3; TRBD2 agrees at 8 bases. What was sequenced was naive CD4+ T cells from blood. The origin of this receptor is a woman between 18 and 30 years old with type 1 diabetes. The CDR3 region has the DNA TGCGCCAGCAGCTTGTTTAGCGGGGGCACAGATACGCAGTATTTT. Translating gives CASSLFSGGTDTQYF.